This entry is about one T cell receptor beta chain. The junction had 13 bases not matched to a gene; V was cut back by 7 bases and J by 5 bases. From germline, CDR1 is SGHTA and CDR2 FQGNSA. This CDR3 region has 16 residues. These data are taken from a study of beta chain features in type 1 diabetes. Every isolated RNA sample was fully reverse transcribed, so sequencing captured expressed TCRB transcripts. Repertoires were generated with immunoSEQ multiplex PCR, while TCRdb's copy carries only in-frame clones and drops some. The table includes about 340,000 clones, under 8.5% detected once. A sort by CD45RO/CCR7/CD25/CD127/CD95/CD27 yielded CD4+ naive, central memory, regulatory and stem cell-like memory cells.

This TCR came from a young woman in good health. The specimen sequenced was central memory CD4+ T cells from blood. This sequence joins TRBV7-2 and TRBJ2-5; the match to TRBD2 covers 10 bases. The CDR3 loop is CASTLTSGSGSETQYF. Here the CDR3 DNA reads TGTGCCAGCACCTTGACTAGCGGGTCGGGATCGGAGACCCAGTACTTC.